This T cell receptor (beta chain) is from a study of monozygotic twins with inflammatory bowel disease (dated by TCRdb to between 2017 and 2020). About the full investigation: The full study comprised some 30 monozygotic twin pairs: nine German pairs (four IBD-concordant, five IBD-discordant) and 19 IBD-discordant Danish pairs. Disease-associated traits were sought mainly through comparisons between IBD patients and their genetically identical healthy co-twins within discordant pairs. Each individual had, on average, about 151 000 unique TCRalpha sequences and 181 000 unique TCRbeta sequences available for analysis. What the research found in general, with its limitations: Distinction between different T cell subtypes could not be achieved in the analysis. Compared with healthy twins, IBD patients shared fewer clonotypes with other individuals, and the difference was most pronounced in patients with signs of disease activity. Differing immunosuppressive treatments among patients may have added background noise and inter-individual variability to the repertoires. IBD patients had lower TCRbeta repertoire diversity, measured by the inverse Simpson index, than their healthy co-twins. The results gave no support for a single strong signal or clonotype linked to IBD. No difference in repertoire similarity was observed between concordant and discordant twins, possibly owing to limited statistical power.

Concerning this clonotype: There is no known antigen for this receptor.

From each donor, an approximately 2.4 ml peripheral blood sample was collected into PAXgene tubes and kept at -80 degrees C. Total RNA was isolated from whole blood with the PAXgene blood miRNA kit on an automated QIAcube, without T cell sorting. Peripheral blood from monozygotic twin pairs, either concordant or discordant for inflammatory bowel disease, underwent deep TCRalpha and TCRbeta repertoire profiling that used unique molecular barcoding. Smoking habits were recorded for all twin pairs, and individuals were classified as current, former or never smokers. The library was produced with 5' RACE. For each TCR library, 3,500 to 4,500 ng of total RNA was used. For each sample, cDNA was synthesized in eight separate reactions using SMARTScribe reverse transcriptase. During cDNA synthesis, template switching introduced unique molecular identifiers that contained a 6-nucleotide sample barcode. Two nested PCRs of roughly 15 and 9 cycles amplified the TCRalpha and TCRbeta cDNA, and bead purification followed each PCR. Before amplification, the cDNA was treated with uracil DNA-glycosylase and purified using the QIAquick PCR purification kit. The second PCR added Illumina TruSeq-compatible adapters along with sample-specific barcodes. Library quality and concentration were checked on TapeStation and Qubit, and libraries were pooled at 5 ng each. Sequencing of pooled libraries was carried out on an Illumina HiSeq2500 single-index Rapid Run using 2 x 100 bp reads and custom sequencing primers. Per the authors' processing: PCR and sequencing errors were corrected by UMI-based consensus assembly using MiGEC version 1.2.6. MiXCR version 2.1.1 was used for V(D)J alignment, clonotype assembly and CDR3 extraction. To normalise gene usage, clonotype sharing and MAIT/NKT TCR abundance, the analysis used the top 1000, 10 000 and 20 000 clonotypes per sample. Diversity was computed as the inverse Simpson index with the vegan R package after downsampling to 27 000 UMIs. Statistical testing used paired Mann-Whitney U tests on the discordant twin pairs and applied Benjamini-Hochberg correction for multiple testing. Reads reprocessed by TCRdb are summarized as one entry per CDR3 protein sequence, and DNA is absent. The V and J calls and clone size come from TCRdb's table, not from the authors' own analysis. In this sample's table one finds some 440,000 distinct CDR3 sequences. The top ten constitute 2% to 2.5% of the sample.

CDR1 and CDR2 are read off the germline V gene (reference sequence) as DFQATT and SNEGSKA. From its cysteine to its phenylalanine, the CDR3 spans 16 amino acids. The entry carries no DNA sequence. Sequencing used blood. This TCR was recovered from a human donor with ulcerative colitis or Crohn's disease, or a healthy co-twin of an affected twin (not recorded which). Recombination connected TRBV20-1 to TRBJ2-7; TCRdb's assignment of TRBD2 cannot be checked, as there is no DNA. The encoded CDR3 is CSAPGLAGGPPDEQYF.